What follows are 31 T cell receptor beta chains derived from one specimen sequenced in a study of human T cells and chemical hapten exposure. TCRdb re-derived calls from the RACE reads in MiXCR, one entry per CDR3 protein. The sample lists approximately 90,000 distinct CDR3 sequences; roughly 11% were seen once. Time point here: patch test 2, 6 weeks after DPC sensitization. As to treatment: therapeutic diphenylcyclopropenone sensitization with weekly scalp DPC. The material sequenced was whole blood, taken in connection with sensitization to the hapten diphenylcyclopropenone (DPC). Receptors originate from a man between 35 and 55 years old with alopecia areata. Some clones in this sample may be carry-over from other donors' samples.

The table lists this clonotype with many counts. The chain couples TRBV5-5 to TRBJ1-3; D remains unclear. Germline CDR1 and CDR2: SGHKS and YYEKEE (reference sequence). This CDR3 is built from 13 residues. V was trimmed by 2 bases and J by 0 bases, leaving 3 bases between them. The CDR3 protein is CASSLSSGNTIYF. The CDR3 DNA sequence: TGTGCCAGCAGCTTAAGCTCTGGAAACACCATATATTTT.

This clonotype came up many times. The rearrangement uses TRBV20-1 and TRBJ2-3; D unclear. Trimming removed 1 base at V and 2 bases at J, with 7 bases between. The CDR3 totals 13 residues. CDR1 and CDR2 from the germline V gene are DFQATT and SNEGSKA (reference sequence). This CDR3 reads CSARGLITDTQYF. CDR3 nucleotide sequence: TGCAGTGCTAGAGGACTGATCACAGATACGCAGTATTTT.

A few counts support this clonotype. This chain connects TRBV29-1 to TRBJ2-4; tentatively, D is TRBD2 (6 bases). Trimming took 5 bases from V and 0 from J, leaving 14 bases between them. CDR1 SQVTM and CDR2 ANQGSEA come from the germline V gene. The CDR3 extends over 15 amino acids. CDR3 loop: CSVLEEGLAKNIQYF. CDR3 bases: TGCAGCGTTCTGGAGGAGGGATTAGCCAAAAACATTCAGTACTTC.

This sequence joins TRBV20-1 and TRBJ1-2; D may be TRBD1 (5 bases). Germline V gene lookup returns CDR1 DFQATT and CDR2 SNEGSKA (reference sequence). V dropped 3 bases and J dropped 4 bases, with 9 bases sitting between them. The CDR3 is made up of 12 amino acids. Here the CDR3 reads CSARGGVYGYTF. DNA of the CDR3: TGCAGTGCTAGGGGGGGGGTCTATGGCTACACCTTC.

The chain recombines TRBV10-2 with TRBJ1-2; no clear D gene. CDR1 and CDR2 from the germline V gene are WSHSY and SAAADI. The CDR3 spans 15 residues. The ends were cut back, 0 bases at V and 7 bases at J, with 15 bases in the middle. This chain's CDR3 is CASSESNSAGVGYTF. The CDR3 region has the DNA TGCGCCAGCAGTGAGTCTAACTCCGCCGGGGTTGGCTACACCTTC.

The genes are TRBV12-3 or TRBV12-4 and TRBJ2-1, with 13 nucleotides matching TRBD2. This CDR3 has 15 amino acids. The V segment lost 7 bases and the J segment 7 bases; nucleotides outside the gene matches: 7. CDR3 coding DNA: TGTGCCAGCATCAAACTAGCGGGAGGGGGAAATGAGCAGTTCTTC. It specifies CASIKLAGGGNEQFF.

This clonotype was observed at least ten times. This chain joins TRBV27 and TRBJ2-1; possibly TRBD1 for D (5 bases). The length of the CDR3 is 13 residues. Germline CDR1 is MNHEY and CDR2 is SMNVEV (reference sequence). V gave up 2 bases and J gave up 4 bases, with 6 bases separating them. CDR3 region: CASSLDSYNEQFF. The CDR3 bases are TGTGCCAGCAGTTTAGACAGTTACAATGAGCAGTTCTTC.

This rearrangement joins TRBV5-6 to TRBJ2-1; TRBD1 agrees at 9 bases. CDR3 size: 15 residues. After removal of 4 bases from V and 4 bases from J, the junction contained 6 bases not matched to a gene. The V gene's germline CDR1 is SGHDT and CDR2 YYEEEE. CDR3 DNA: TGTGCCAGCAGCAACTTACAGGGGGCGTACAATGAGCAGTTCTTC. Its protein product is CASSNLQGAYNEQFF.

This clonotype showed up just a few times. The chain has TRBV29-1 and TRBJ1-3, with 7 bases fitting TRBD1. V dropped 3 bases and J dropped 7; count of bases not matched to a gene: 0. In germline, CDR1 is SQVTM, CDR2 ANQGSEA. The CDR3 sequence is 11 residues long. CDR3 nucleotides: TGCAGCGTTGACAGGGGGAACACCATATATTTT. As protein: CSVDRGNTIYF. Together with reference TRBV29-1 and TRBJ1-3, the CDR3 gives the full variable domain: SAVISQKPSRDICQRGTSLTIQCQVDSQVTMMFWYRQQPGQSLTLIATANQGSEATYESGFVIDKFPISRPNLTFSTLTVSNMSPEDSSIYLCSVDRGNTIYFGEGSWLTVV.

This clonotype came up a few times. The rearrangement uses TRBV5-6 and TRBJ2-2; perhaps TRBD2 as D (6 bases). This CDR3 is 15 amino acids long. Germline CDR1 SGHDT, CDR2 YYEEEE. Trimming removed 1 base at V and 7 bases at J, with 14 bases between. CDR3 in DNA: TGTGCCAGCAGCTTGTTTGGAGGGCGAGGCGGGGAGCTGTTTTTT. Translating gives CASSLFGGRGGELFF.

The rearrangement joins TRBV4-2 to TRBJ1-5; perhaps TRBD1 as D (6 bases). The germline CDR1 and CDR2 sequences are LGHNA and YNFKEQ. V lost 0 bases to trimming and J lost 0 bases, with 9 bases between them. The CDR3 sequence is 16 residues long. The CDR3 sequence is CASSQETGLSNQPQHF. In DNA form, the CDR3 reads TGTGCCAGCAGCCAAGAGACAGGCCTTAGCAATCAGCCCCAGCATTTT.

This clonotype was seen only a few times. The chain uses TRBV7-2 and TRBJ2-3; 10 nucleotides align to TRBD1. The V gene's germline CDR1 is SGHTA and CDR2 FQGNSA. The CDR3 consists of 17 residues. V gave up 3 bases and J gave up 4 bases; unmatched junction bases: 10. The CDR3: CASSFVPPGQGPDTQYF. Written as DNA, the CDR3 is TGTGCCAGCAGCTTCGTTCCCCCGGGACAGGGGCCAGATACGCAGTATTTT.

This clonotype was seen ten or more times. The J gene is TRBJ1-1, the V gene TRBV5-1; tentative D call: TRBD1 (5 bases). Germline lookup yields CDR1 SGHRS and CDR2 YFSETQ. The CDR3 is 14 residues long. Trimming took 3 bases from V and 3 from J, leaving 12 bases between them. The CDR3 nucleotides read TGCGCCAGCAGCTCCGCCTTGGGGGACACTGAAGCTTTCTTT. It yields the protein CASSSALGDTEAFF.

V gene TRBV14 combines with J gene TRBJ1-2; tentative D call: TRBD1 (5 bases). There are 15 residues in the CDR3. With 1 base removed from V and 6 bases from J, the gap between germline ends came to 15 bases. From germline, CDR1 is SGHDN and CDR2 FVKESK. The CDR3 DNA is TGTGCCAGCAGCCAAGCTGGCGGGGGAGTGAATGGCTACACCTTC. This gives the protein CASSQAGGGVNGYTF.

This clonotype was seen at least ten times. This chain uses TRBV6-2 or TRBV6-3 with TRBJ2-5; 7 bases align to TRBD1. In germline, CDR1 is MNHEY, CDR2 SVGEGT. The CDR3 consists of 14 residues. Losses at the gene ends were 4 bases for V and 6 bases for J; bases not matched to a gene: 8. The CDR3 reads CASSLATGWKTQYF. The CDR3 DNA reads TGTGCCAGCAGTTTAGCGACAGGGTGGAAGACCCAGTACTTC.

Remarks on this clonotype: This may come from a read error, since a much larger clone is one base off. Here the CDR3 omits its conserved ending phenylalanine or tryptophan, so a read error is the likely source. The chain combines TRBV29-1 with TRBJ2-6; D uncertain. Germline CDR1 and CDR2: SQVTM and ANQGSEA. The ends were cut back, 2 bases at V and 2 bases at J, with 7 bases in the middle. The CDR3 spans 14 residues. The CDR3 nucleotides are TGCAGCGTTGAAAGTAGGACTGGGGCCAACGTCCTGACTTCC. Its protein product is CSVESRTGANVLTS.

A few counts support this clonotype. This chain links TRBV29-1 with TRBJ2-7; 8 bases line up with TRBD1. V trimming: 6 bases; J trimming: 8 bases; junction bases outside the gene matches: 6. The CDR3 sequence is 11 residues long. Per germline, CDR1 SQVTM and CDR2 ANQGSEA. In nucleotides, the CDR3 is TGCAGCGTCGGACAGGGTGGGAAGCAGTACTTC. Residues: CSVGQGGKQYF.

This clonotype has ten or more counts. The chain has TRBV29-1 and TRBJ2-3; 7 bases are a match to TRBD1. Per germline, CDR1 SQVTM and CDR2 ANQGSEA. This CDR3 is built from 13 residues. V shed 7 bases, J shed 4 bases, and the junction held 8 bases outside the gene matches. The CDR3 spells CSGETGSADTQYF. In DNA, the CDR3 is TGCAGCGGAGAGACAGGGTCGGCAGATACGCAGTATTTT.

The sample holds a few counts of this clonotype. The chain is built from TRBV6-6 and TRBJ2-1; 10 bases map to TRBD2. The CDR3 loop spans 17 amino acids. CDR1 and CDR2 (germline): MNHNY, SVGAGI (reference sequence). V lost 5 bases and J lost 1; bases outside the gene matches: 8. This CDR3 is CASSDRGLADSYNEQFF. The CDR3 nucleotides read TGTGCCAGCAGTGACAGAGGACTAGCGGATTCCTACAATGAGCAGTTCTTC.

The gene calls are TRBV5-1 and TRBJ2-7; the match to TRBD2 covers 9 bases. This CDR3 has 14 amino acids. The germline V gene encodes CDR1 SGHRS and CDR2 YFSETQ. V shed 4 bases, J shed 6 bases, and the junction held 8 bases outside the gene matches. The DNA of the CDR3 is TGCGCCAGCAGCGTTTCTAGCGGGACTAGCGAGCAGTACTTC. It is translated as CASSVSSGTSEQYF.

This clonotype occurred a few times. The chain recombines TRBV24-1 with TRBJ2-2; 7 bases align to TRBD2. Trimming took 5 bases from V and 5 from J; bases not matched to a gene: 4. CDR1 and CDR2 (germline): KGHDR, SFDVKD. The CDR3 runs to 14 residues. Here the CDR3 reads CATSGEGRTGELFF. CDR3 DNA sequence: TGTGCCACCAGTGGGGAGGGTCGGACCGGGGAGCTGTTTTTT.

This chain connects TRBV10-3 to TRBJ1-1; 7 nucleotides line up with TRBD1. Trimming cost V 11 bases and J 7 bases; bases outside gene matches: 13. The CDR3 is made up of 13 amino acids. CDR1 ENHRY and CDR2 SYGVKD come from the germline V gene. The CDR3 nucleotides are TGTGCCGCAAAAGTGGGGACAGATATTGAAGCTTTCTTT. Translating gives CAAKVGTDIEAFF.

This clonotype has just a few counts. The chain recombines TRBV28 with TRBJ2-3; 7 nucleotides match TRBD2. CDR1 and CDR2 from the germline V gene are MDHEN and SYDVKM. This CDR3 comprises 18 residues. With V trimmed by 2 bases and J by 2 bases, 13 bases remained unmatched. CDR3 DNA sequence: TGTGCCAGCAGTTTAACCCTCGCTAGCGGCGCAAACACAGATACGCAGTATTTT. Translated: CASSLTLASGANTDTQYF.

The chain joins TRBV6-2 or TRBV6-3 to TRBJ2-3, with 9 bases matching TRBD1. This CDR3 is built from 16 residues. V lost 7 bases, J lost 2 bases, and 10 bases stayed unmatched. Germline V CDR1 and CDR2: MNHEY, SVGEGT. CDR3 sequence: CASTRDGTGLTDTQYF. The CDR3 DNA sequence: TGTGCCAGCACTAGAGATGGGACAGGGCTCACAGATACGCAGTATTTT.

This clonotype came up a few times. V and J are TRBV12-3 or TRBV12-4 and TRBJ2-1; 7 bases match TRBD1. The CDR3 loop spans 15 amino acids. V lost 4 bases, J lost 6 bases, and 9 bases stayed unmatched. DNA of the CDR3: TGTGCCAGCAGTTCTAGGACAGGTAGGGTCAATGAGCAGTTCTTC. Protein sequence: CASSSRTGRVNEQFF.

This clonotype occurred a few times. The chain has TRBV7-2 and TRBJ1-5; the D gene is possibly TRBD1 (6 bases). CDR1 is SGHTA and CDR2 is FQGNSA in the germline V gene. There are 15 residues in the CDR3. V gave up 5 bases and J gave up 5 bases, with 16 bases separating them. The DNA of the CDR3 is TGTGCCAGCAGCCAGAGTGGGACAAATTATCAGCCCCAGCATTTT. Residues: CASSQSGTNYQPQHF. The full variable domain, its missing parts supplied by reference TRBV7-2 and TRBJ1-5, is GAGVSQSPSNKVTEKGKDVELRCDPISGHTALYWYRQSLGQGLEFLIYFQGNSAPDKSGLPSDRFSAERTGGSVSTLTIQRTQQEDSAVYLCASSQSGTNYQPQHFGDGTRLSIL.

This clonotype was seen at least ten times. This sequence joins TRBV18 and TRBJ2-1, with D uncertain. Germline V CDR1 and CDR2: KGHSH, LQKENI. The CDR3 is 13 amino acids. Trimming shortened V by 6 bases and J by 8 bases, and 14 bases separated the two germline ends. The CDR3: CASSKLGSDEQFF. The CDR3 DNA reads TGTGCCAGCTCCAAGCTAGGGTCCGATGAGCAGTTCTTC.

The genes are TRBV5-4 and TRBJ1-1; D unclear. CDR3 size: 16 residues. Between the trimmed V and J ends, which lost 7 bases and 0 bases, there was a span of 19 bases. CDR1 is SGHNT, CDR2 YYREEE, per germline (reference sequence). This chain's CDR3 is CASPRRRAKMNTEAFF. The DNA for the CDR3 is TGTGCCAGCCCGAGGAGGCGAGCCAAGATGAACACTGAAGCTTTCTTT.

V usage is TRBV7-9 and J usage is TRBJ2-7; 7 nucleotides align to TRBD2. V was pared by 5 bases and J by 6 bases, with 10 bases of the junction left unmatched. Germline CDR1 reads SEHNR; CDR2 reads FQNEAQ (reference sequence). CDR3 length equals 14 residues. CDR3 nucleotide sequence: TGTGCCAGCAGCATCCGGGACTACCTGGGCGAGCAGTACTTC. This codes for CASSIRDYLGEQYF.

This clonotype came up a few times. The rearrangement uses TRBV21-1 and TRBJ2-3; TRBD2, the table's D call, was not compared with the DNA. TRBV21-1 has pseudogene status. The CDR3 runs to 19 residues. CDR3 loop: CASSKARPGTGGSTDTQYF. For the CDR3, the DNA is TGTGCCAGCAGCAAAGCGCGGCCCGGGACTGGCGGAAGCACAGATACGCAGTATTTT.

The J gene is TRBJ2-1, the V gene TRBV5-1; TRBD1 matches at 9 bases. CDR3 length: 19 residues. Germline loops: CDR1 SGHRS, CDR2 YFSETQ. V dropped 4 bases and J dropped 7; count of bases not matched to a gene: 21. As DNA, the CDR3 is TGCGCCAGCAGCCTTACGGTTGGTACCGGGACAGGGAGAGGGAATGAGCAGTTCTTC. The encoded protein is CASSLTVGTGTGRGNEQFF. The full variable domain, its missing parts supplied by reference TRBV5-1 and TRBJ2-1, is KAGVTQTPRYLIKTRGQQVTLSCSPISGHRSVSWYQQTPGQGLQFLFEYFSETQRNKGNFPGRFSGRQFSNSRSEMNVSTLELGDSALYLCASSLTVGTGTGRGNEQFFGPGTRLTVL.